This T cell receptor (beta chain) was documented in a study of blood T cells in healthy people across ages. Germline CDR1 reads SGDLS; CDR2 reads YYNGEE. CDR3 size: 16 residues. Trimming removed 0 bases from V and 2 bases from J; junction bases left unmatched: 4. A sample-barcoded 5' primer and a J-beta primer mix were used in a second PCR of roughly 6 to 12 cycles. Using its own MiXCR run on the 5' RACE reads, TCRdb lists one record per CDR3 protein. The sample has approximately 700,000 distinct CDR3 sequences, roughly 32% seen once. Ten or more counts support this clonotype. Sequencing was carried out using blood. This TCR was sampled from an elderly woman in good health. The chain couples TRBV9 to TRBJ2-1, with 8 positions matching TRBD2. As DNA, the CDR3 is TGTGCCAGCAGCGTAGAAACGGGGGGGCCCTACAATGAGCAGTTCTTC. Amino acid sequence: CASSVETGGPYNEQFF.